The 10 T cell receptor beta chains below come from one sample, sequenced in a study of beta chain features in type 1 diabetes. What was sequenced were expressed TCRB transcripts, since all of the isolated RNA had been reverse transcribed. The method was immunoSEQ multiplex PCR; TCRdb's version includes in-frame clones alone and lacks a portion of them. The data show fewer than 900,000 clones, with roughly a sixth seen just once and 0.023% held by the top ten. Sequencing was carried out using naive CD4+ T cells from blood. The receptors stem from a woman under 30 in good health.

Only a few counts were recorded for this clone. The chain links TRBV18 to TRBJ1-5; D is uncertain. Trimming removed 5 bases at V and 1 base at J, with 6 bases between. The CDR3 is made up of 13 amino acids. The germline V gene has CDR1 KGHSH and CDR2 LQKENI. In DNA, the CDR3 is TGTGCCAGCTCAAGTGGCAGCAATCAGCCCCAGCATTTT. Residues: CASSSGSNQPQHF.

This clone was counted only a few times. V usage is TRBV5-1 and J usage is TRBJ2-4; TRBD2 agrees at 14 bases. The CDR3 length is 16 residues. The trim removed 2 bases at V and 8 bases at J, leaving 6 bases unmatched. The germline gives CDR1 SGHRS, CDR2 YFSETQ. The CDR3 DNA reads as TGCGCCAGCAGCTTTGGACTAGCGGGAGGTCTGTACATTCAGTACTTC. This sequence encodes CASSFGLAGGLYIQYF.

This clone was observed a few times. The chain is built from TRBV2 and TRBJ2-1, with 11 bases lining up with TRBD1. The junction had 8 bases not matched to a gene; V was cut back by 3 bases and J by 4 bases. There are 17 residues in the CDR3. Germline V gene data show CDR1 as SNHLY and CDR2 as FYNNEI. The chain's CDR3 is CASSDEEGQGAYNEQFF. In DNA, the CDR3 is TGTGCCAGCAGTGATGAGGAAGGACAGGGGGCGTACAATGAGCAGTTCTTC.

As concerns this clone: A much larger clone lies a single base off, so this may be a read error. The chain employs TRBV6-1 and TRBJ2-7, with D uncertain. Germline V CDR1 and CDR2: MNHNS, SASEGT. V was trimmed by 5 bases and J by 2 bases, leaving 4 bases between them. The CDR3 has 11 amino acids. DNA for the CDR3: TGTGCCAGCAGTTCCCCCTACGAGCAGTACTTC. As protein: CASSSPYEQYF.

This clone has a handful of counts. J is TRBJ2-1 and V is TRBV4-1; D unresolved. Germline CDR1 MGHRA, CDR2 YSYEKL. The CDR3 spans 12 residues. Trimming removed 5 bases at V and 7 bases at J, with 9 bases between. As DNA, the CDR3 is TGCGCCAGCAGCTCTATCTTGAATGAGCAGTTCTTC. The encoded protein is CASSSILNEQFF.

This clone was seen once. This chain connects TRBV28 to TRBJ1-5, with unresolved D. Germline values: CDR1 MDHEN, CDR2 SYDVKM. The length of the CDR3 is 19 residues. Trimming shortened V by 10 bases and J by 0 bases, and 28 bases separated the two germline ends. This chain's CDR3 is CATVLAGWTLISSNQPQHF. Here the CDR3 DNA reads TGTGCCACAGTTTTGGCAGGCTGGACCTTAATATCTAGCAATCAGCCCCAGCATTTT.

This clone came up a few times. The chain links TRBV7-9 to TRBJ2-3, with TRBD1 identical over 7 bases. CDR3 length: 15 amino acids. The junction had 3 bases not matched to a gene; V was cut back by 2 bases and J by 1 base. The germline gives CDR1 SEHNR, CDR2 FQNEAQ (reference sequence). CDR3 bases: TGTGCCAGCAGCTTACCCACAGGGGGCACAGATACGCAGTATTTT. It yields the protein CASSLPTGGTDTQYF.

In its sample, this clone was seen a few times. The chain carries TRBV9 and TRBJ2-1; 13 nucleotides agree with TRBD2. V dropped 4 bases and J dropped 7; count of bases not matched to a gene: 5. The CDR3 sequence is 15 residues long. Germline V gene data show CDR1 as SGDLS and CDR2 as YYNGEE. The CDR3 is CASSLTSGRGNEQFF. DNA for the CDR3: TGTGCCAGCAGCCTCACTAGCGGGAGGGGTAATGAGCAGTTCTTC.

This chain joins TRBV7-9 and TRBJ2-5; D is unresolved. Per germline, CDR1 SEHNR and CDR2 FQNEAQ (reference sequence). The CDR3 has 16 residues. The V end was cut by 2 bases, the J end by 5 bases, with 18 bases between. CDR3 coding DNA: TGTGCCAGCAGCTTAACCGCCGAGAGGCTATTGGAGACCCAGTACTTC. This sequence encodes CASSLTAERLLETQYF.

This clone showed up just a few times. In DNA, the CDR3 is TGTGCCAGCAGCTTGGGAGCTGCTAGCAATCAGCCCCAGCATTTT. The encoded protein is CASSLGAASNQPQHF. V and J are TRBV5-5 and TRBJ1-5; no clear D. The CDR3 contains 15 residues. The V end lost 0 bases, the J end lost 0 bases, and 7 bases lay between the germline ends. Germline-derived CDR1 and CDR2 are SGHKS and YYEKEE (reference sequence).